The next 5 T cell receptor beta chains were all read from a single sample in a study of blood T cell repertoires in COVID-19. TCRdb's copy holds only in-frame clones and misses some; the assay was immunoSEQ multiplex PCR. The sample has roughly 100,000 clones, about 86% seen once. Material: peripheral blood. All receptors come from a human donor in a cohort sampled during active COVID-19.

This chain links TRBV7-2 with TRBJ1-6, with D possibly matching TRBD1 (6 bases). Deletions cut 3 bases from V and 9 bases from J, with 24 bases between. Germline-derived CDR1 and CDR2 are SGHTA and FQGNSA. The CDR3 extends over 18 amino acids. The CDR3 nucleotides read TGTGCCAGCAGCTTTCCCCAGGGGTCCCCCCTTGGGATTTCACCCCTCCACTTT. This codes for CASSFPQGSPLGISPLHF.

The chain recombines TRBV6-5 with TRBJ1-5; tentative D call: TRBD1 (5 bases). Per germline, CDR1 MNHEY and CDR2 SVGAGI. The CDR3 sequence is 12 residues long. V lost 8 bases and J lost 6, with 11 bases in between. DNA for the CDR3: TGTGCCAGCTCCGGGAGGGGTCAGCCCCAGCATTTT. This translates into CASSGRGQPQHF.

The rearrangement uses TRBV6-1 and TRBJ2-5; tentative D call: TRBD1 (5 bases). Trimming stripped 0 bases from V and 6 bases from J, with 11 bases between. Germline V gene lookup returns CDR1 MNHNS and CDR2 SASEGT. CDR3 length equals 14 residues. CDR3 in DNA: TGTGCCAGCAGTGAAGCCAGGGTAAGGCAGACCCAGTACTTC. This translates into CASSEARVRQTQYF.

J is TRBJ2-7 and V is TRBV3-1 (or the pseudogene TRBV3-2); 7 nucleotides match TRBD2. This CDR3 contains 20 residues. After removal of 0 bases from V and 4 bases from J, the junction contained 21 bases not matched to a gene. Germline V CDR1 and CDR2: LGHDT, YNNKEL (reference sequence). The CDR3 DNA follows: TGTGCCAGCAGCCAAGATCGGCGGGAGCCCCGGTCCTTACTTTCATACGAGCAGTACTTC. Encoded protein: CASSQDRREPRSLLSYEQYF.

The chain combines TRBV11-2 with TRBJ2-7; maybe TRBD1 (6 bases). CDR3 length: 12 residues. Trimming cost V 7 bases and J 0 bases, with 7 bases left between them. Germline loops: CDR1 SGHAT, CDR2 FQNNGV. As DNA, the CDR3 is TGTGCCAGCATGGACAGCTCCTACGAGCAGTACTTC. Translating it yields CASMDSSYEQYF.